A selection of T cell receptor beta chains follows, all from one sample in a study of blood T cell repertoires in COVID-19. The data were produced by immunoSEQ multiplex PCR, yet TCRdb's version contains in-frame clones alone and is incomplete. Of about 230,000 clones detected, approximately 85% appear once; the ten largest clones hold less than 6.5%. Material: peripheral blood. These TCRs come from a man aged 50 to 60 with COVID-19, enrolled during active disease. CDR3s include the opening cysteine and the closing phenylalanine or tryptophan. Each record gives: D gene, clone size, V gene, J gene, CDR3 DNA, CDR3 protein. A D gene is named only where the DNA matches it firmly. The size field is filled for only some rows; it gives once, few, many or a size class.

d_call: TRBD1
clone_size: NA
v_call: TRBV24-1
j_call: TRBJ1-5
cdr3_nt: TGTGCCACCAGTCAGACAGGGGGGACCCAGCCCCAGCATTTT
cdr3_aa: CATSQTGGTQPQHF

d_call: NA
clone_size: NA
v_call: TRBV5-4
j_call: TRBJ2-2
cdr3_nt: TGTGCCAGCACCGGCGGGGGCCGTAACACCGGGGAGCTGTTTTTT
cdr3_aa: CASTGGGRNTGELFF

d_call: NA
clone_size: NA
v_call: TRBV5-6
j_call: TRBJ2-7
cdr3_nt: TGTGCCAGCAGCTCGGGAGTTGGGTACGAGCAGTACTTC
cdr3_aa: CASSSGVGYEQYF

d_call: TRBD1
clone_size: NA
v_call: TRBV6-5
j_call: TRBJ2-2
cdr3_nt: TGTGCCAGCAGTTACCGGGACAGGGGCCCCGGGGAGCTGTTTTTT
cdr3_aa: CASSYRDRGPGELFF

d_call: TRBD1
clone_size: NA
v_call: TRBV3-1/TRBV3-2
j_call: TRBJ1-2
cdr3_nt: TGTGCCAGCAGCCTACATGACAGGGGAAATTACTATGGCTACACCTTC
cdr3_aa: CASSLHDRGNYYGYTF

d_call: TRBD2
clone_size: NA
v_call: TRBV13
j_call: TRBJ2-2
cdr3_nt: TGTGCCAGCCGACTAGCGGGAGCCACCGGGGAGCTGTTTTTT
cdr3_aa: CASRLAGATGELFF

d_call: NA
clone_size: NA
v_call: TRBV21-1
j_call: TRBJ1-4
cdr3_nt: TGTGCCAGCAGCTTACAGGGCCCCCCCGGGAAACTGTTTTTT
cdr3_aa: CASSLQGPPGKLFF

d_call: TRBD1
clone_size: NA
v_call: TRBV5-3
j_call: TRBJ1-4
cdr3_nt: TGTGCCAGAAGCCAACGGACAGGGAGAACTGAAAAACTGTTTTTT
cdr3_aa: CARSQRTGRTEKLFF

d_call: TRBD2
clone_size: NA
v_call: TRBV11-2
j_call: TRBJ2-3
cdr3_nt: TGTGCCAGCAGCCTAAGTAGCGGGGGGGCCATTAGTGCAGATACGCAGTATTTT
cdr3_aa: CASSLSSGGAISADTQYF

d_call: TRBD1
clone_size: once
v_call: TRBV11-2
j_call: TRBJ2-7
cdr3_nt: TGTGCCAGCAGCTTCCATAGGGGACAGGGAGTCTACGAGCAGTACTTC
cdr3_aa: CASSFHRGQGVYEQYF

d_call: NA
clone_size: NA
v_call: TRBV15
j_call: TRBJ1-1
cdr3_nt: TGTGCCACCAGCGGCCTTCAGGGTACTGGCACTGAAGCTTTCTTT
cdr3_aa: CATSGLQGTGTEAFF

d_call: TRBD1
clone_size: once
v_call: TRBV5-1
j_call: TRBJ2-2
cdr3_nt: TGCGCCAGCAGCTTGGTGCCACAGGGGGCGAACACCGGGGAGCTGTTTTTT
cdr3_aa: CASSLVPQGANTGELFF

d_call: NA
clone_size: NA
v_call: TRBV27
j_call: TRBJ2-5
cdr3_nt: TGTGCCAGCAGCCTACAGAGCCACCAAGAGACCCAGTACTTC
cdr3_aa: CASSLQSHQETQYF

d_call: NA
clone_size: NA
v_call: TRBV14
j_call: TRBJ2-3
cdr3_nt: TGTGCCAGCAGCTCCCTGGCAGGACATATAATGCAGTATTTT
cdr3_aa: CASSSLAGHIMQYF

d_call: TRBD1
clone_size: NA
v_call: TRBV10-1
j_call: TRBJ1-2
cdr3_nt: TGCGCCAGCAGCGCGGACAGGGGCATTGGCTACACCTTC
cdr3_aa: CASSADRGIGYTF

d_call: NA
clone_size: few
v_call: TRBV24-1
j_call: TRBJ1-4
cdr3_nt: TGTGCCACCAGTGATTCTACTCGGCAAGGGGGTGAGAAACTGTTTTTT
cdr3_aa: CATSDSTRQGGEKLFF

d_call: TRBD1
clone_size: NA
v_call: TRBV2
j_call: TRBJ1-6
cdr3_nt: TGTGCCAGCAGCCGGGACAGGGGGCATAATTCACCCCTCCACTTT
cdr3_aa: CASSRDRGHNSPLHF

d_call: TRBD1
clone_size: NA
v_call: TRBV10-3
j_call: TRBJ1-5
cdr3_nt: TGTGCCATCAGCTCCCTTCAGGGGGTTCAGCCCCAGCATTTT
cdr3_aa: CAISSLQGVQPQHF

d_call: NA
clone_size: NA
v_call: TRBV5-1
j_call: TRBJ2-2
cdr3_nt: TGCGCCAGCAGCTTGACCCCCGGGGGGCTAAACACCGGGGAGCTGTTTTTT
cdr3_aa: CASSLTPGGLNTGELFF

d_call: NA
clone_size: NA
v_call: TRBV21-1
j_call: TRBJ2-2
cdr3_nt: TGTGCCAGCAGCGACCCGGACTCCGCCTTGGGGGAGCTGTTTTTT
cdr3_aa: CASSDPDSALGELFF

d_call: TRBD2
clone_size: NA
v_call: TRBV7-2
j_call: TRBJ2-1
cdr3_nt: TGTGCCAGCAGCTACTTTGCGGGGGTGTACAATGAGCAGTTCTTC
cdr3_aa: CASSYFAGVYNEQFF

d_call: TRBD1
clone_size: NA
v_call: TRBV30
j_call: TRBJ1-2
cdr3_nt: TGTGCCTGGAGTGTGTGGGGGACAGACTATGGCTACACCTTC
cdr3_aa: CAWSVWGTDYGYTF

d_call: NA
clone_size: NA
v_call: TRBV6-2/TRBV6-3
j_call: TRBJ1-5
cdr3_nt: TGTGCCAGCAGTCCCGCGTCCGCAACAGGGTTGTTGGGCAATCAGCCCCAGCATTTT
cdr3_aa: CASSPASATGLLGNQPQHF

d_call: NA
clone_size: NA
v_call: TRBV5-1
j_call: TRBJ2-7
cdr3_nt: TGCGCCAGCAGCTCTTCCTCTGGCGGGGCGACCTACGAGCAGTACTTC
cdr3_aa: CASSSSSGGATYEQYF

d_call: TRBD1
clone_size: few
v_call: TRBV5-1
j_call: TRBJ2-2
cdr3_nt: TGCGCCAGCAGCCGACAGGGCCCGAACACCGGGGAGCTGTTTTTT
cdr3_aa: CASSRQGPNTGELFF

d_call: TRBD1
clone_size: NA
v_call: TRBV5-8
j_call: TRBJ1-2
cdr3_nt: TGTGCCAGCAGCTTGGCCGGGACAGAATATGGCTACACCTTC
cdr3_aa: CASSLAGTEYGYTF

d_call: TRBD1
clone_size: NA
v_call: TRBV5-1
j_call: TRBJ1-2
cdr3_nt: TGCGCCAGCAGCCCCGCTCCGGGACAGGGAGGCGGCTACACCTTC
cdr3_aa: CASSPAPGQGGGYTF

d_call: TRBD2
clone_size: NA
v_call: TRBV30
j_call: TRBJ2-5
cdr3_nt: TGTGCCTGGGAACTAGCGGGGGGGATGAAACAGTACTTC
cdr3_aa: CAWELAGGMKQYF

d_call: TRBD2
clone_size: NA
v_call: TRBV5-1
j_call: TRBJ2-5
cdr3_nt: TGCGCCAGCAGAGCCGCTAGCGGGGGCGTAGAGACCCAGTACTTC
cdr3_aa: CASRAASGGVETQYF

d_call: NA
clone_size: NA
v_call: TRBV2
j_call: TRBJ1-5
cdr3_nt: TGTGCCAGCAGCGGACAGCTTCTTCAGCCCCAGCATTTT
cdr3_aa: CASSGQLLQPQHF

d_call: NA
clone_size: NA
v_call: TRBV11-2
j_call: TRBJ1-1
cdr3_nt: TGTGCCAGCAGCTTTTCAGAGAACACTGAAGCTTTCTTT
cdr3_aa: CASSFSENTEAFF

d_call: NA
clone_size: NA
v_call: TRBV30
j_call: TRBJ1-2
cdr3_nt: TGTGCCTGGAGTGGAGGATCCGGCTACACCTTC
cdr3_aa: CAWSGGSGYTF

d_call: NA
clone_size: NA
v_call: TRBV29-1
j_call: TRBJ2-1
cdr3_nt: TGCAGCGTGGCCCGCTACAATGAGCAGTTCTTC
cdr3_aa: CSVARYNEQFF

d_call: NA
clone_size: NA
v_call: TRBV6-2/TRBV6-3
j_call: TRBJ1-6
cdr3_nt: TGTGCCAGCAGTTCCGCGACAGAAAGCTCCTATAATTCACCCCTCCACTTT
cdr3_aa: CASSSATESSYNSPLHF

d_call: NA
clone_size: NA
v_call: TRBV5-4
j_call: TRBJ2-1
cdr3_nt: TGTGCCAGCAGCTTCCGACAGACCGGTGACAATGAGCAGTTCTTC
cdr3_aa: CASSFRQTGDNEQFF

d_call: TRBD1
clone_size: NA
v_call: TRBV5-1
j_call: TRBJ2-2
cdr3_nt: TGCGCCAGCAGCTGGGACAGGGATACCGGGGAGCTGTTTTTT
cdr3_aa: CASSWDRDTGELFF

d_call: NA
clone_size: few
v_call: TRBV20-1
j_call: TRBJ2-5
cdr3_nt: TGCAGTGCGACTATAGAGACCCAGTACTTC
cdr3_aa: CSATIETQYF

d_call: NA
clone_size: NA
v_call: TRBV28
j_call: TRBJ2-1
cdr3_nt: TGTGCCAGCAGTCCCATCCAGGGGGGAGAAAATGAGCAGTTCTTC
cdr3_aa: CASSPIQGGENEQFF

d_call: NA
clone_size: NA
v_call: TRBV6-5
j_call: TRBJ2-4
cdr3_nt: TGTGCCAGCAGTCGGGACTTTGGGTACATTCAGTACTTC
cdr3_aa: CASSRDFGYIQYF

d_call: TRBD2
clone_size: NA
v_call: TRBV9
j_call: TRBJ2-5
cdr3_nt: TGTGCCAGCAGCGGCGGACTAGCGGGGGGGCCGCGGGAGACCCAGTACTTC
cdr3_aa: CASSGGLAGGPRETQYF

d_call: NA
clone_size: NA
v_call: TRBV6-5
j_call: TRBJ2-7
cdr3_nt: TGTGCCAGCAGTAAACAGGGAGGGGTCTACGAGCAGTACTTC
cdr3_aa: CASSKQGGVYEQYF